One and the same sample provided the 16 T cell receptor beta chains below, sequenced in a study of blood T cell repertoires in COVID-19. The protocol was immunoSEQ multiplex PCR, while the TCRdb copy is restricted to in-frame clones and leaves out a portion. The data hold roughly 150,000 clones, with 85% observed a single time. Material: peripheral blood. Receptor source: a woman at least 80 years old with COVID-19, enrolled during active disease.

CDR3 amino acids: CASSPPGVSTDTQYF. The CDR3 coding sequence is TGTGCCAGCAGCCCTCCGGGTGTAAGCACAGATACGCAGTATTTT. The J gene is TRBJ2-3, the V gene TRBV13; D call uncertain. Germline assignment: CDR1 PRHDT and CDR2 FYEKMQ (reference sequence). The V gene lost 5 bases and the J gene lost 0 bases, with 12 bases spanning the gap. This CDR3 region has 15 residues. Drawing the rest from reference TRBV13 and TRBJ2-3, the complete variable domain is AAGVIQSPRHLIKEKRETATLKCYPIPRHDTVYWYQQGPGQDPQFLISFYEKMQSDKGSIPDRFSAQQFSDYHSELNMSSLELGDSALYFCASSPPGVSTDTQYFGPGTRLTVL.

The V call is TRBV29-1, the J call TRBJ2-7, with TRBD1 identical over 7 bases. This CDR3 contains 14 residues. Germline V gene data show CDR1 as SQVTM and CDR2 as ANQGSEA. The trim removed 5 bases at V and 0 bases at J, leaving 7 bases unmatched. As DNA, the CDR3 is TGCAGCGTTACAGGGGCGACGAGCTCCTACGAGCAGTACTTC. Translated: CSVTGATSSYEQYF.

V usage is TRBV6-1 and J usage is TRBJ1-3, with D perhaps TRBD1 (5 bases). The CDR3 is 16 amino acids. The germline V gene has CDR1 MNHNS and CDR2 SASEGT. Trimming cost V 0 bases and J 9 bases, with 18 bases left between them. The CDR3, as DNA: TGTGCCAGCAGTGAAGCTGGGATAGGGGAAGTAGGCACCATATATTTT. This gives the protein CASSEAGIGEVGTIYF.

This sequence joins TRBV15 and TRBJ2-3, with 8 bases lining up with TRBD2. The V and J ends lost 1 base and 5 bases, in that order; junction bases with no gene match: 5. The CDR3 contains 15 residues. The germline V gene encodes CDR1 LNHNV and CDR2 YYDKDF (reference sequence). Here the CDR3 reads CATSRGGTRGDTQYF. The DNA of the CDR3 is TGTGCCACCAGCAGAGGGGGGACTAGGGGAGATACGCAGTATTTT.

This clone was recorded a few times. The chain employs TRBV2 and TRBJ1-5; 10 bases agree with TRBD1. The CDR3 totals 15 residues. In germline, CDR1 is SNHLY, CDR2 FYNNEI. With V trimmed by 4 bases and J by 4 bases, 4 bases remained unmatched. The CDR3 protein is CASSGVGQGNQPQHF. The CDR3, as DNA: TGTGCCAGCAGTGGAGTGGGACAGGGGAATCAGCCCCAGCATTTT.

The J gene is TRBJ2-2, the V gene TRBV7-9; D is unclear. The CDR3 consists of 13 residues. Germline CDR1 and CDR2: SEHNR and FQNEAQ (reference sequence). Deletions cut 6 bases from V and 6 bases from J, with 11 bases between. CDR3 region: CASRPTSAGELFF. CDR3 in DNA: TGTGCCAGCAGACCGACATCGGCCGGGGAGCTGTTTTTT.

The CDR3 sequence: CASSQGQVEQYF. The CDR3 DNA reads TGTGCCAGCTCACAGGGACAGGTTGAGCAGTACTTC. This chain links TRBV18 with TRBJ2-7; 8 nucleotides line up with TRBD1. J gave up 7 bases and V 4 bases, and 3 bases lay outside the gene matches. Germline lookup yields CDR1 KGHSH and CDR2 LQKENI. CDR3 length equals 12 residues.

The V and J genes are TRBV11-2 and TRBJ2-7; D gene ambiguous. This CDR3 has 12 residues. Trimming shortened V by 4 bases and J by 1 base, and 5 bases separated the two germline ends. CDR1 is SGHAT, CDR2 FQNNGV, per germline. The CDR3 bases are TGTGCCAGCAGCTACGCGTCCTACGAGCAGTACTTC. This sequence encodes CASSYASYEQYF.

V usage is TRBV20-1 and J usage is TRBJ1-5; D is possibly TRBD1 (5 bases). This CDR3 spans 13 amino acids. The germline gives CDR1 DFQATT, CDR2 SNEGSKA (reference sequence). V lost 3 bases and J 10 bases, leaving 16 bases between the germline ends. The CDR3 region has the DNA TGCAGTGCTAGTGGGGCAAATGCAGGTCCCCAGCATTTT. It encodes CSASGANAGPQHF.

The rearrangement uses TRBV28 and TRBJ1-1; weak D call: TRBD1 (5 bases). V lost 4 bases and J lost 1, with 13 bases in between. CDR3 length: 15 residues. Germline CDR1 MDHEN, CDR2 SYDVKM. In nucleotides, the CDR3 is TGTGCCAGCAGTTCCCACAGGATTTGGAACACTGAAGCTTTCTTT. This sequence encodes CASSSHRIWNTEAFF.

The V call is TRBV5-4, the J call TRBJ2-7, with unresolved D. CDR1 is SGHNT, CDR2 YYREEE, per germline (reference sequence). Trimming removed 4 bases at V and 3 bases at J, with 5 bases between. The CDR3 length is 11 residues. CDR3 amino acids: CASSNYYEQYF. The CDR3 nucleotides read TGTGCCAGCAGCAATTACTACGAGCAGTACTTC.

The chain combines TRBV25-1 with TRBJ2-7; D may be TRBD2 (5 bases). The germline V gene encodes CDR1 MGHDK and CDR2 SYGVNS. The CDR3 is made up of 12 amino acids. Trimming pared 7 bases from V and 0 bases from J, leaving 7 bases between. The chain's CDR3 is CASTGDSYEQYF. The CDR3 nucleotides read TGTGCCAGCACCGGGGACTCCTACGAGCAGTACTTC.

J is TRBJ1-2 and V is TRBV15, with D possibly being TRBD1 (6 bases). This CDR3 is 16 amino acids long. Trimming pared 1 base from V and 8 bases from J, leaving 20 bases between. Germline assignment: CDR1 LNHNV and CDR2 YYDKDF (reference sequence). Here the CDR3 reads CATSRGLALSGEGYTF. The CDR3, as DNA: TGTGCCACCAGCAGAGGCCTGGCTCTATCAGGGGAAGGCTACACCTTC.

This CDR3 is CASSLLGLQETQYF. The CDR3 coding sequence is TGCGCCAGCAGCTTACTAGGTTTACAAGAGACCCAGTACTTC. The chain is built from TRBV5-1 and TRBJ2-5; maybe TRBD2 (5 bases). The CDR3 is 14 residues long. V was pared by 2 bases and J by 2 bases, with 10 bases between. CDR1 and CDR2 (germline): SGHRS, YFSETQ.

V usage is TRBV4-1 and J usage is TRBJ2-7; no clear D. V was pared by 3 bases and J by 0 bases, with 3 bases between. The CDR3 length is 12 residues. Germline values: CDR1 MGHRA, CDR2 YSYEKL. This CDR3 reads CASSQSSYEQYF. The CDR3 coding sequence is TGCGCCAGCAGCCAGAGCTCCTACGAGCAGTACTTC.

This chain joins TRBV5-1 and TRBJ2-1; 7 bases are a match to TRBD2. The CDR3 runs 13 residues. Germline CDR1 SGHRS, CDR2 YFSETQ. The V segment lost 5 bases and the J segment 10 bases; nucleotides outside the gene matches: 9. Here the CDR3 reads CASSFQLASEQFF. As DNA, the CDR3 is TGCGCCAGCAGTTTTCAACTAGCGTCCGAGCAGTTCTTC.